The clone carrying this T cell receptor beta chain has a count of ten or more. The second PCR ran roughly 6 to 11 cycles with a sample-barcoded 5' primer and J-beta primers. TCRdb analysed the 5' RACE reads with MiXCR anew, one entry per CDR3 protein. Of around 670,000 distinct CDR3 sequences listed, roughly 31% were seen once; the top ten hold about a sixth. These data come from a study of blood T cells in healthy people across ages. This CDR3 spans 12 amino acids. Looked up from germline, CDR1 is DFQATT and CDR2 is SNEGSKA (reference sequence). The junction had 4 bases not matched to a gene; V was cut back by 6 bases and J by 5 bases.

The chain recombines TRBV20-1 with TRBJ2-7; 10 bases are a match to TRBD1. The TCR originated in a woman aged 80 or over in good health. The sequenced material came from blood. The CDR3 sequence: CSARDRGNEQYF. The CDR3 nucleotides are TGCAGTGCCCGGGACAGGGGCAACGAGCAGTACTTC.